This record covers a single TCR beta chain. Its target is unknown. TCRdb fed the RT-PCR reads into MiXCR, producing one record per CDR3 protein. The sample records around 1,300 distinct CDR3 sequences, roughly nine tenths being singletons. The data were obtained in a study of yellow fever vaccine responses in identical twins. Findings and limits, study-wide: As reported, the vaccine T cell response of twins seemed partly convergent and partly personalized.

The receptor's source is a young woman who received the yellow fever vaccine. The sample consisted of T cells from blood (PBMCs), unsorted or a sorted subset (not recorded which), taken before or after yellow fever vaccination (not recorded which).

CDR3 residues: CASSGTAIYEQYF. CDR3 DNA: TGTGCCAGCAGCGGTACAGCGATTTACGAGCAGTACTTC. The gene calls are TRBV7-8 and TRBJ2-7; no definite D call. Germline V gives CDR1 SGHVS, CDR2 FQNEAQ. V lost 5 bases and J 4 bases, leaving 12 bases between the germline ends. The CDR3 sequence is 13 residues long.